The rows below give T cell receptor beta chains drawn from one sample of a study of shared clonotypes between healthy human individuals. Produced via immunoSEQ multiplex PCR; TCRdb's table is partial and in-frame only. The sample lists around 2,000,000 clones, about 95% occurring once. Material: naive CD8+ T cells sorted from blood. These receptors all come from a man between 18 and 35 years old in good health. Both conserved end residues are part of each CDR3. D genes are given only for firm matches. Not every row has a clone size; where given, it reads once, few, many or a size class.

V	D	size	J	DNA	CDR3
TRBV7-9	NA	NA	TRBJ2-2	TGTGCCAGCAGCTTAGTGCCCAGCAGGGCCGCCGGGGAGCTGTTTTTT	CASSLVPSRAAGELFF
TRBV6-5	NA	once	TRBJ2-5	TGTGCCAGCAGTTTCGACTGGGGCGGGACCCAAGAGACCCAGTACTTC	CASSFDWGGTQETQYF
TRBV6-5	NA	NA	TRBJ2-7	TGTGCCAGCAGTTACTCGATCGGACAGAGCTTGTACGAGCAGTACTTC	CASSYSIGQSLYEQYF
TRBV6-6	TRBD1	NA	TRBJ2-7	TGTGCCAGCAGTTACTCGGGACAGGGGGCGTACGAGCAGTACTTC	CASSYSGQGAYEQYF
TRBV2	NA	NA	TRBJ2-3	TGTGCCAGCAGTGGAATAGATACGCAGTATTTT	CASSGIDTQYF
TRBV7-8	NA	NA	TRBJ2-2	TGTGCCAGCAGCTTGGGACTCCCCGGGGAGCTGTTTTTT	CASSLGLPGELFF
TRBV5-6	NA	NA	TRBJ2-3	TGTGCCAGCAGCTTGTTTTCCACTAGCACAGATACGCAGTATTTT	CASSLFSTSTDTQYF
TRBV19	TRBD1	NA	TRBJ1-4	TGTGCCAGTAGTATCCTCGGACAGGGGGCAACTAATGAAAAACTGTTTTTT	CASSILGQGATNEKLFF
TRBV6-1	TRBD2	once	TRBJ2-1	TGTGCCAGCAGTGGCGAACTAGCGGGGGCCTACAATGAGCAGTTCTTC	CASSGELAGAYNEQFF
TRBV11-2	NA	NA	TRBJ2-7	TGTGCCAGCAGCGACAATTCCTACGAGCAGTACTTC	CASSDNSYEQYF
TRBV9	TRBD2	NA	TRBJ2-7	TGTGCCAGCAGCTCCTTCGGGACTAGCACCTACGAGCAGTACTTC	CASSSFGTSTYEQYF
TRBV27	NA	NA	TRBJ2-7	TGTGCCAGCAGTTTAGAAGGGGCCGTCGAGCAGTACTTC	CASSLEGAVEQYF
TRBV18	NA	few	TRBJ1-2	TGTGCCAGCTCCCCCGGGCCTCGGAATAACTATGGCTACACCTTC	CASSPGPRNNYGYTF
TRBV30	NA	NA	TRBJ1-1	TGTGCCTGGAGTATTCTGAACACTGAAGCTTTCTTT	CAWSILNTEAFF
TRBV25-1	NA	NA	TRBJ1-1	TGTGCCAGCAGTGATGGCTGGGGGATGAACACTGAAGCTTTCTTT	CASSDGWGMNTEAFF
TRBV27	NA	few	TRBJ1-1	TGTGCCAGCAGTTTATTGGGGGCTGAAGCTTTCTTT	CASSLLGAEAFF
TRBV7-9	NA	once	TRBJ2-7	TGTGCCAGCAGCTCTACGGGCGGCCGAAGCTACGAGCAGTACTTC	CASSSTGGRSYEQYF
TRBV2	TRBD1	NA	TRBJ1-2	TGTGCCAGCGACCGGGACAGTTCTGGCTACACCTTC	CASDRDSSGYTF
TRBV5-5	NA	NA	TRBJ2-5	TGTGCCAGCAGCCATGTCCTAGAAGCAGAGACCCAGTACTTC	CASSHVLEAETQYF
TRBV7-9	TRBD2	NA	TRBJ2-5	TGTGCCAGCAGCCTCCCTAGCGGGACTAACCTCCAAGAGACCCAGTACTTC	CASSLPSGTNLQETQYF
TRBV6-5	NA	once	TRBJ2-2	TGTGCCAGCAACAACCTCGGGGGGCCGACCGGGGAGCTGTTTTTT	CASNNLGGPTGELFF
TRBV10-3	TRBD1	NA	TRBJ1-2	TGTGCCTCAGGGACAGGGGACAACTATGGCTACACCTTC	CASGTGDNYGYTF
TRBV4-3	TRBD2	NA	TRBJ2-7	TGCGCCAGCAGCCAAGTTTCTAGCGGGAGATCCGGCGAGCAGTACTTC	CASSQVSSGRSGEQYF
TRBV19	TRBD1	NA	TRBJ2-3	TGTGCCAGTAGTACCGACAGGGAGACGACGCAGTATTTT	CASSTDRETTQYF
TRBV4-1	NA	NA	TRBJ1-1	TGCGCCAGCAGCCAAGATGGAGGGTACACTGAAGCTTTCTTT	CASSQDGGYTEAFF
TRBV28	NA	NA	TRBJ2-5	TGTGCCAGCAGCCCCATTGGTAGCGCAGAGACCCAGTACTTC	CASSPIGSAETQYF
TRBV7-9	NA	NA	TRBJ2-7	TGTGCCAGCAGGCCGCCCCTTTCCGGGGGCTCCTACGAGCAGTACTTC	CASRPPLSGGSYEQYF
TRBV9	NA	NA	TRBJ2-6	TGTGCCAGCAGCGTCGGGGGATTTAGCTCTGGGGCCAACGTCCTGACTTTC	CASSVGGFSSGANVLTF
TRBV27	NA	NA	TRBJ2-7	TGTGCCAGCAGAACCCTTAGCGGAGCCTACGAGCAGTACTTC	CASRTLSGAYEQYF
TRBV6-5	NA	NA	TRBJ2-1	TGTGCCAGCAGTTATTCCCTACTGGAATACAATGAGCAGTTCTTC	CASSYSLLEYNEQFF
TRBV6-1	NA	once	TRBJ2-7	TGTGCCAGCAGCCCTACGGGACCCTACGAGCAGTACTTC	CASSPTGPYEQYF
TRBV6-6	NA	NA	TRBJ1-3	TGTGCCAGCAGTTACGGGGGGGGACCCGACACCATATATTTT	CASSYGGGPDTIYF
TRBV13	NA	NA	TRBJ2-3	TGTGCCAGCAGCTTTTCCTCCGGAGATACGCAGTATTTT	CASSFSSGDTQYF
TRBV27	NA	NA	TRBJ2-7	TGTGCCAGCAGTTTATATGGCAAAAACATGGGTTACGAGCAGTACTTC	CASSLYGKNMGYEQYF